This TCR beta chain was sequenced during a study of cytomegalovirus exposure and HLA in healthy donors. Primers included in the PCR were 60 Vbeta and 13 Jbeta primers. Sequencing used immunoSEQ multiplex PCR; TCRdb keeps in-frame clones, though not all of them. The table shows about 98,000 clones, with about 80% occurring only once. As concerns this clone: As yet, its antigen is unknown.

Findings and caveats of the study: Common viral pathogens seemed to be connected with several of the most significant clusters, according to a later analysis. It was assumed in the presence/absence analyses that sequencing depth was roughly uniform across donors.

Germline CDR1 and CDR2: MGHDK and SYGVNS. CDR3 size: 15 residues. V dropped 5 bases and J dropped 4 bases, with 17 bases sitting between them. The TCR originated in a man between 60 and 75 years old in good health and CMV-seropositive. The chain recombines TRBV25-1 with TRBJ1-1, with a possible D match to TRBD1 (6 bases). The sequenced material came from PBMCs. The CDR3 loop is CASSRSTGSGTEAFF. DNA of the CDR3: TGTGCCAGCAGTCGTAGCACAGGGAGTGGCACTGAAGCTTTCTTT.